This section outlines one TCR beta chain sequence together with its context. The data originate from a study of control samples from healthy donors and cancer patients. Clones were sequenced by immunoSEQ multiplex PCR, and TCRdb holds only the in-frame ones, with some missing. Here the sample spans about 51,000 clones, 80% being singletons. Germline assignment: CDR1 SGHVS and CDR2 FQNEAQ. The CDR3 contains 13 residues. The ends were cut back, 2 bases at V and 5 bases at J, with 9 bases in the middle. V gene TRBV7-8 combines with J gene TRBJ1-1, with D unresolved. The receptor's source is a man in his 70s in good health. Sequenced: blood. CDR3 region: CASSLYLVTEAFF. CDR3 nucleotide sequence: TGTGCCAGCAGCTTATACCTTGTTACTGAAGCTTTCTTT.